Each of the 29 T cell receptor beta chains below was sequenced from the same sample in a study of T-cell memory formation after mild COVID-19. From the 5' RACE reads, TCRdb called clonotypes with MiXCR, one entry per CDR3 protein. The repertoire holds about 47,000 distinct CDR3 sequences, with 8% to 10% as singletons. Material: PBMCs or a T cell subset sorted from them (not recorded which). These receptors all stem from an adult woman who had mild COVID-19 (a few samples of this study predate the infection). Cell type and time point are not known.

The chain recombines TRBV3-1 with TRBJ1-2, with TRBD1 identical over 11 bases. CDR1 LGHDT and CDR2 YNNKEL come from the germline V gene (reference sequence). V shed 5 bases and J 2 bases; nucleotides not matched to a gene: 4. This CDR3 is built from 15 residues. Here the CDR3 reads CASSGQGARNYGYTF. Written as DNA, the CDR3 is TGTGCCAGCAGCGGACAGGGGGCCAGGAACTATGGCTACACCTTC.

This clonotype was detected only a few times. CDR3 nucleotide sequence: TGTGCCAGCAGCGGTGGACAGGCCTATGGCTACACCTTC. Translated: CASSGGQAYGYTF. This sequence joins TRBV12-3 or TRBV12-4 and TRBJ1-2; 7 bases are shared with TRBD1. With V trimmed by 6 bases and J by 4 bases, 5 bases remained unmatched. The CDR3 totals 13 residues.

The gene calls are TRBV11-3 and TRBJ2-5; 9 bases line up with TRBD2. J was trimmed by 7 bases and V by 2 bases; bases with no gene match: 5. This CDR3 region has 14 residues. CDR1 SGHNT and CDR2 YENEEA come from the germline V gene. CDR3 sequence (DNA): TGTGCCAGCAGCTTAATTAGCGGGAGCGGGACCCAGTACTTC. It encodes CASSLISGSGTQYF.

By share of the sample, this clonotype is medium-sized (0.01 to 0.1%). The chain has TRBV5-1 and TRBJ2-7, with D possibly called TRBD1 or TRBD2 (5 bases each). Per the germline V gene, CDR1 is SGHRS and CDR2 is YFSETQ. Trimming shortened V by 3 bases and J by 2 bases, and 18 bases separated the two germline ends. This CDR3 has 16 residues. The CDR3 DNA sequence: TGCGCCAGCAGCTCAACTACCGGGACCCTTACCTACGAGCAGTACTTC. Its protein product is CASSSTTGTLTYEQYF.

This clonotype was observed many times. The V and J genes are TRBV6-6 and TRBJ2-7; 7 bases align to TRBD1. Looked up from germline, CDR1 is MNHNY and CDR2 is SVGAGI (reference sequence). The trim removed 6 bases at V and 2 bases at J, leaving 1 base unmatched. This CDR3 is built from 12 residues. The CDR3 bases are TGTGCCAGCAGCGGGACAGCCTACGAGCAGTACTTC. Amino acids: CASSGTAYEQYF.

In its sample, this clonotype was seen many times. The chain combines TRBV29-1 with TRBJ1-6; possible D gene TRBD1, 5 bases. Trimming shortened V by 6 bases and J by 7 bases, and 10 bases separated the two germline ends. The germline CDR1 and CDR2 sequences are SQVTM and ANQGSEA. The CDR3 extends over 12 amino acids. Here the CDR3 reads CSVRDLNSPLHF. CDR3 DNA sequence: TGCAGCGTACGGGACTTAAATTCACCCCTCCACTTT.

This sequence joins TRBV24-1 and TRBJ2-1; 7 nucleotides align to TRBD2. Looked up from germline, CDR1 is KGHDR and CDR2 is SFDVKD. The CDR3 contains 14 residues. Trimming took 5 bases from V and 7 from J; bases not matched to a gene: 7. This CDR3 reads CATSGGGDFNEQFF. As DNA, the CDR3 is TGTGCCACCAGTGGGGGGGGGGATTTTAATGAGCAGTTCTTC.

This clonotype has ten or more counts. The CDR3 DNA reads as TGTGCCACCAGTGGACAGGGGGCAGTGGAAGAGACCCAGTACTTC. It translates to CATSGQGAVEETQYF. The chain recombines TRBV24-1 with TRBJ2-5; 10 nucleotides align to TRBD1. The CDR3 covers 15 residues. V shed 5 bases, J shed 3 bases, and the junction held 5 bases outside the gene matches. Germline V lookup: CDR1 KGHDR, CDR2 SFDVKD.

This clonotype was seen repeatedly, ten times or more. In nucleotides, the CDR3 is TGCGCCAGCAGCCAAGATAGACTAGCGTTATACGAGCAGTACTTC. It is translated as CASSQDRLALYEQYF. V gene TRBV4-1 combines with J gene TRBJ2-7; 8 bases match TRBD2. The V gene end was trimmed by 0 bases and the J gene end by 4 bases; junction bases not matched to a gene: 5. This CDR3 spans 15 amino acids. Germline V gives CDR1 MGHRA, CDR2 YSYEKL.

This clonotype has only a few counts. V gene TRBV4-3 combines with J gene TRBJ2-5, with a weak D call TRBD1 (5 bases). The length of the CDR3 is 14 residues. V was cut by 0 bases and J by 4 bases, with 9 bases left in between. Germline CDR1 reads LGHNA; CDR2 reads YSLEER. This chain's CDR3 is CASSQDVRGETQYF. CDR3 nucleotides: TGCGCCAGCAGCCAAGATGTTAGGGGAGAGACCCAGTACTTC.

The chain uses TRBV4-1 and TRBJ2-7, with 10 bases that match TRBD1. V dropped 0 bases and J dropped 5; count of bases not matched to a gene: 7. The CDR3 runs 16 residues. Germline V lookup: CDR1 MGHRA, CDR2 YSYEKL. The CDR3 sequence is CASSQEGTGAAHEQYF. CDR3 nucleotide sequence: TGCGCCAGCAGCCAAGAAGGGACAGGGGCCGCTCACGAGCAGTACTTC.

This clonotype has just a few counts. The chain recombines TRBV7-3 with TRBJ2-1; TRBD2 matches 10 bases. V shed 2 bases, J shed 5 bases, and the junction held 12 bases outside the gene matches. Per germline, CDR1 SGHTA and CDR2 FQGTGA. The CDR3 is made up of 18 amino acids. The CDR3 nucleotides are TGTGCCAGCAGCTTAGGTGAGGGGCTAGCGGGAGCCGACAATGAGCAGTTCTTC. Translated, it gives CASSLGEGLAGADNEQFF. Supplemented by reference TRBV7-3 and TRBJ2-1, the full variable domain reads GAGVSQTPSNKVTEKGKYVELRCDPISGHTALYWYRQSLGQGPEFLIYFQGTGAADDSGLPNDRFFAVRPEGSVSTLKIQRTERGDSAVYLCASSLGEGLAGADNEQFFGPGTRLTVL.

This clonotype was seen more than once but under ten times. V is TRBV21-1 and J is TRBJ2-7; the table gives TRBD2 as D, unverified against the DNA. TRBV21-1 is described as a pseudogene. The CDR3 length is 14 residues. Here the CDR3 reads CASSQSWSTYEQYF. The CDR3 bases are TGTGCCAGCAGCCAGTCCTGGAGTACCTACGAGCAGTACTTC.

In this sample, this clonotype turned up a few times. The V and J genes are TRBV5-1 and TRBJ2-3; TRBD2 matches 15 bases. V was pared by 3 bases and J by 3 bases, with 8 bases of the junction left unmatched. The CDR3 is made up of 18 amino acids. Germline loops: CDR1 SGHRS, CDR2 YFSETQ. The CDR3 protein is CASSSGGLAGGTTDTQYF. CDR3 in DNA: TGCGCCAGCAGCTCCGGAGGACTAGCGGGAGGGACTACAGATACGCAGTATTTT.

The rearrangement links TRBV12-2 to TRBJ2-7; TRBD1 is the table's D call and was not checked against the DNA. TRBV12-2 is described as a pseudogene. This CDR3 has 12 residues. The CDR3 spells CASRLRGYEQYF. The DNA for the CDR3 is TGTGCAAGTCGCTTACGGGGGTACGAGCAGTACTTC.

CDR3 residues: CASSLTGNQPQHF. CDR3 nucleotides: TGTGCCAGCAGCCTGACAGGAAATCAGCCCCAGCATTTT. The V call is TRBV5-6, the J call TRBJ1-5; TRBD1 might be the D (6 bases). Germline CDR1 reads SGHDT; CDR2 reads YYEEEE. Trimming stripped 4 bases from V and 4 bases from J, with 9 bases between. The length of the CDR3 is 13 residues.

Of note for this clonotype: At one of its ends the junction is not consistent with the germline gene, which may arise from a read error. V gene TRBV7-9 combines with J gene TRBJ2-5; 9 bases match TRBD1. The CDR3 has 14 amino acids. Per germline, CDR1 SEHNR and CDR2 FQNEAQ (reference sequence). In DNA form, the CDR3 reads TGTGCCGGCAGTCAACAGGGGGCTCAAGAGACCCAGTACTTC. Protein: CAGSQQGAQETQYF.

This clonotype was found a few times. The chain carries TRBV12-3 or TRBV12-4 and TRBJ1-1; a weak D match, TRBD1 (5 bases). The CDR3 loop spans 16 amino acids. Trimming cost V 5 bases and J 5 bases, with 21 bases left between them. The chain's CDR3 is CASSASLGRGGTEAFF. In DNA, the CDR3 is TGTGCCAGCAGTGCCTCGTTGGGAAGGGGTGGGACTGAAGCTTTCTTT.

In its sample, this clonotype was seen a few times. This chain connects TRBV6-6 to TRBJ2-7; D perhaps matches TRBD1 (6 bases). The germline CDR1 and CDR2 sequences are MNHNY and SVGAGI (reference sequence). The CDR3 loop spans 15 amino acids. Between the trimmed V and J ends, which lost 5 bases and 3 bases, there was a span of 17 bases. The CDR3 region has the DNA TGTGCCAGCAGTCACTACGCGAGGGGGATCTACGAGCAGTACTTC. This sequence encodes CASSHYARGIYEQYF.

The CDR3 region is CASSKLLAGGKNIQYF. In DNA form, the CDR3 reads TGTGCCAGCAGTAAACTCCTAGCGGGGGGAAAAAACATTCAGTACTTC. This sequence joins TRBV6-1 and TRBJ2-4; 11 bases are a match to TRBD2. The CDR3 covers 16 residues. Germline CDR1 reads MNHNS; CDR2 reads SASEGT. Losses at the gene ends were 5 bases for V and 4 bases for J; bases not matched to a gene: 7.

This sequence joins TRBV7-2 and TRBJ2-7; 9 bases fit TRBD2. The CDR3 has 15 residues. CDR1 SGHTA and CDR2 FQGNSA come from the germline V gene. Trimming at V came to 1 base and at J to 3 bases, leaving 4 bases not matched to a gene. CDR3 sequence: CASSLGGLAHYEQYF. As DNA, the CDR3 is TGTGCCAGCAGCTTAGGGGGACTAGCCCACTACGAGCAGTACTTC. Together with reference TRBV7-2 and TRBJ2-7, the CDR3 gives the full variable domain: GAGVSQSPSNKVTEKGKDVELRCDPISGHTALYWYRQSLGQGLEFLIYFQGNSAPDKSGLPSDRFSAERTGGSVSTLTIQRTQQEDSAVYLCASSLGGLAHYEQYFGPGTRLTVT.

This clonotype is deemed medium-sized. V usage is TRBV5-1 and J usage is TRBJ2-1; 8 nucleotides agree with TRBD1. The CDR3 length is 16 residues. Losses at the gene ends were 1 base for V and 3 bases for J; bases not matched to a gene: 6. Germline CDR1 reads SGHRS; CDR2 reads YFSETQ. The CDR3 DNA follows: TGCGCCAGCAGCTTGCTTACAGGGGGGCTCTACAATGAGCAGTTCTTC. It specifies CASSLLTGGLYNEQFF.

This clonotype was found a few times. The chain carries TRBV12-3 or TRBV12-4 and TRBJ2-3; D is ambiguous. V lost 1 base and J lost 6, with 11 bases in between. This CDR3 contains 14 residues. CDR3 protein: CASSLGTLGDTQYF. DNA for the CDR3: TGTGCCAGCAGTTTAGGGACCTTGGGCGATACGCAGTATTTT.

V and J are TRBV6-1 and TRBJ1-3; 8 nucleotides match TRBD1. From germline, CDR1 is MNHNS and CDR2 SASEGT. V dropped 2 bases and J dropped 2; count of bases not matched to a gene: 5. The CDR3 is 16 amino acids. The CDR3 reads CASSEWGQAPGNTIYF. The DNA for the CDR3 is TGTGCCAGCAGTGAATGGGGACAGGCCCCTGGAAACACCATATATTTT.

This clonotype was detected a few times. A read error may produce the germline difference seen at one junction end. The chain recombines TRBV10-3 with TRBJ2-2; D remains ambiguous. This CDR3 is 11 amino acids long. Germline V gives CDR1 ENHRY, CDR2 SYGVKD. This CDR3 reads CAISDLGELFF. The CDR3 nucleotides are TGTGCGATCAGTGACCTCGGGGAGCTGTTTTTT.

This clonotype was seen ten or more times. The rearrangement uses TRBV9 and TRBJ2-5; 8 bases map to TRBD2. Germline trimming cut 0 bases from V and 5 bases from J; bases unmatched to any gene: 6. This CDR3 spans 15 amino acids. Germline assignment: CDR1 SGDLS and CDR2 YYNGEE. CDR3 DNA: TGTGCCAGCAGCGTAGCAGCGGGGGACGGTGAGACCCAGTACTTC. Protein product: CASSVAAGDGETQYF. The complete variable domain, with remaining parts taken from reference TRBV9 and TRBJ2-5, reads DSGVTQTPKHLITATGQRVTLRCSPRSGDLSVYWYQQSLDQGLQFLIQYYNGEERAKGNILERFSAQQFPDLHSELNLSSLELGDSALYFCASSVAAGDGETQYFGPGTRLLVL.

This clonotype was seen a few times. The chain joins TRBV18 to TRBJ2-3; D is ambiguous. Trimming took 5 bases from V and 3 from J, leaving 12 bases between them. Germline values: CDR1 KGHSH, CDR2 LQKENI. The CDR3 runs 14 residues. CDR3: CASSAKLRTDTQYF. CDR3 DNA: TGTGCCAGCTCAGCCAAGCTTCGTACAGATACGCAGTATTTT.

This clonotype was detected a few times. The DNA for the CDR3 is TGTGCCAGCAGCCCGACCCGGCTAGCGGGAGTGAACCGACACAATGAGCAGTTCTTC. Translating it yields CASSPTRLAGVNRHNEQFF. The chain employs TRBV7-6 and TRBJ2-1; 10 bases map to TRBD2. The ends lost 5 bases at V and 5 bases at J; junction bases unmatched: 18. From germline, CDR1 is SGHVS and CDR2 FNYEAQ. This CDR3 region has 19 residues.

Details on this clonotype: Relative to the germline gene, one junction end is altered; a read error may explain this. The rearrangement uses TRBV5-5 and TRBJ1-1; D gene unclear. This CDR3 contains 11 residues. CDR1 SGHKS and CDR2 YYEKEE come from the germline V gene (reference sequence). Here the CDR3 DNA reads TGTGCCAGCAGCCTCGCGACTGAAGCTTTATTT. This encodes CASSLATEALF. Using reference TRBV5-5 and TRBJ1-1 for the parts outside the CDR3, the full variable domain is DAGVTQSPTHLIKTRGQQVTLRCSPISGHKSVSWYQQVLGQGPQFIFQYYEKEERGRGNFPDRFSARQFPNYSSELNVNALLLGDSALYLCASSLATEALFGQGTRLTVV.